These 31 T cell receptor beta chains were sequenced from one sample in a study of T-cell memory formation after mild COVID-19. TCRdb reprocessed the 5' RACE reads with MiXCR, giving one entry per CDR3 protein. The profile shows fewer than 250,000 distinct CDR3 sequences, about 11% of them singletons. Source material: PBMCs or a T cell subset sorted from them (not recorded which). These receptors all come from a man between 18 and 29 years old who had mild COVID-19 (a few samples of this study predate the infection). Cell type and time point are not known.

This clonotype was counted between two and nine times. The chain joins TRBV5-1 to TRBJ1-1; a weak D match, TRBD1 (6 bases). V dropped 4 bases and J dropped 11 bases, with 15 bases sitting between them. CDR1 is SGHRS and CDR2 is YFSETQ in the germline V gene. This CDR3 contains 12 residues. CDR3 coding DNA: TGCGCCAGCAGCCAAGGGACATATGGGGCTTTCTTT. Its translation is CASSQGTYGAFF.

This clonotype appeared many times. This rearrangement joins TRBV7-2 to TRBJ1-6; perhaps TRBD1 as D (5 bases). This CDR3 contains 17 residues. Germline assignment: CDR1 SGHTA and CDR2 FQGNSA. V lost 5 bases, J lost 4 bases, and 18 bases lay in between. The CDR3 region is CASSVHRRSNYNSPLHF. In DNA form, the CDR3 reads TGTGCCAGCAGCGTTCACAGGAGATCTAATTATAATTCACCCCTCCACTTT.

The chain uses TRBV7-2 and TRBJ1-5; a weak D match, TRBD1 (5 bases). CDR1 and CDR2 from the germline V gene are SGHTA and FQGNSA. This CDR3 is built from 15 residues. V lost 5 bases to trimming and J lost 2 bases, with 13 bases between them. Written as DNA, the CDR3 is TGTGCCAGCAGCCCTCAGGTGGGGGGCAATCAGCCCCAGCATTTT. Encoded protein: CASSPQVGGNQPQHF. The full variable domain, its missing parts supplied by reference TRBV7-2 and TRBJ1-5, is GAGVSQSPSNKVTEKGKDVELRCDPISGHTALYWYRQSLGQGLEFLIYFQGNSAPDKSGLPSDRFSAERTGGSVSTLTIQRTQQEDSAVYLCASSPQVGGNQPQHFGDGTRLSIL.

This clonotype was found a few times. This chain joins TRBV7-2 and TRBJ2-1; weak D call: TRBD1 (6 bases). The CDR3 loop spans 14 amino acids. V was trimmed by 4 bases and J by 8 bases, leaving 15 bases between them. Germline V gene sequence: CDR1 SGHTA, CDR2 FQGNSA. The CDR3 DNA reads as TGTGCCAGCAGCTCCTTCAGGGCAGGGGATGAGCAGTTCTTC. Translation gives CASSSFRAGDEQFF.

In its sample, this clonotype was seen a few times. The chain is built from TRBV3-1 and TRBJ1-1; possible D gene TRBD1, 5 bases. The CDR3 loop spans 14 amino acids. Germline CDR1 and CDR2: LGHDT and YNNKEL (reference sequence). The V gene lost 4 bases and the J gene lost 0 bases, with 9 bases spanning the gap. CDR3 amino acids: CASSLQDMNTEAFF. As DNA, the CDR3 is TGTGCCAGCAGCCTACAGGATATGAACACTGAAGCTTTCTTT.

This clonotype was recorded a few times. The V call is TRBV6-6, the J call TRBJ2-2, with D possibly matching TRBD1 (6 bases). This CDR3 has 15 residues. Germline V lookup: CDR1 MNHNY, CDR2 SVGAGI (reference sequence). The V gene lost 8 bases and the J gene lost 0 bases, with 13 bases spanning the gap. CDR3 protein: CASQFGQTNTGELFF. Here the CDR3 DNA reads TGTGCCAGCCAGTTCGGACAGACGAACACCGGGGAGCTGTTTTTT.

V gene TRBV12-3 or TRBV12-4 combines with J gene TRBJ1-2; 7 positions agree with TRBD1. This CDR3 contains 14 residues. V shed 6 bases and J 3 bases; nucleotides not matched to a gene: 7. CDR3 sequence reads: CASRSTGTHYGYTF. The CDR3 coding sequence is TGTGCCAGCAGGTCGACAGGGACTCACTATGGCTACACCTTC.

This clonotype was counted a few times. The rearrangement links TRBV5-1 to TRBJ1-2, with 8 positions matching TRBD1. Unmatched junction bases numbered 22, after V lost 4 bases and J lost 5 bases. The germline gives CDR1 SGHRS, CDR2 YFSETQ. This CDR3 has 19 amino acids. The CDR3 sequence is CASSPGPSIRTGQVYGYTF. Written as DNA, the CDR3 is TGCGCCAGCAGCCCGGGACCATCGATCCGGACAGGGCAGGTTTATGGCTACACCTTC.

The chain recombines TRBV20-1 with TRBJ1-4; the D is unclear. The CDR3 totals 14 residues. Trimming shortened V by 1 base and J by 11 bases, and 17 bases separated the two germline ends. CDR1 DFQATT and CDR2 SNEGSKA come from the germline V gene (reference sequence). DNA of the CDR3: TGCAGTGCTAGAGTGCTTGCCTCAGAAGGGAAACTGTTTTTT. It specifies CSARVLASEGKLFF.

This clonotype was counted once. CDR3: CSAQDSLLETQYF. The CDR3 DNA reads TGCAGTGCTCAGGACAGCCTGTTGGAGACCCAGTACTTC. The chain combines TRBV20-1 with TRBJ2-5; D is perhaps TRBD1 (6 bases). The CDR3 runs to 13 residues. The germline CDR1 and CDR2 sequences are DFQATT and SNEGSKA (reference sequence). The V end lost 5 bases, the J end lost 5 bases, and 15 bases lay between the germline ends.

The chain combines TRBV20-1 with TRBJ2-7, with 8 bases aligning to TRBD2. The V segment lost 6 bases and the J segment 3 bases; nucleotides outside the gene matches: 1. Germline V CDR1 and CDR2: DFQATT, SNEGSKA (reference sequence). CDR3 length: 11 residues. The CDR3 loop reads CSAGTSYEQYV. In nucleotides, the CDR3 is TGCAGTGCGGGGACTAGCTACGAGCAGTACGTC.

This clonotype was observed at least ten times. The V and J genes are TRBV7-2 and TRBJ2-2, with D hard to call. Trimming took off 4 bases at V and 6 bases at J, with 9 bases between the two ends. The CDR3 is 13 residues long. Germline CDR1 is SGHTA and CDR2 is FQGNSA. The DNA for the CDR3 is TGTGCCAGCAGCTCGGACCTGGCCGGGGAGCTGTTTTTT. This gives the protein CASSSDLAGELFF.

There are many counts of this clonotype. The chain carries TRBV5-1 and TRBJ2-7, with 7 bases fitting TRBD1. Germline loops: CDR1 SGHRS, CDR2 YFSETQ. The CDR3 covers 16 residues. J lost 2 bases, V lost 4 bases, and 12 bases had no gene match. CDR3 bases: TGCGCCAGCAGCCGAGGACAGGCCGCTTCCACCTACGAGCAGTACTTC. Translated: CASSRGQAASTYEQYF.

The chain joins TRBV11-2 to TRBJ2-1; no definite D call. The V gene lost 10 bases and the J gene lost 7 bases, with 20 bases spanning the gap. This CDR3 spans 14 amino acids. The germline CDR1 and CDR2 sequences are SGHAT and FQNNGV. Here the CDR3 DNA reads TGTGCCACCTCGCCCGAGATCTTAGGGAATGAGCAGTTCTTC. Translating it yields CATSPEILGNEQFF.

This clonotype was seen a handful of times. The chain employs TRBV7-6 and TRBJ2-3; the match to TRBD1 covers 8 bases. This CDR3 contains 14 residues. Germline values: CDR1 SGHVS, CDR2 FNYEAQ. The junction had 6 bases not matched to a gene; V was cut back by 5 bases and J by 5 bases. In nucleotides, the CDR3 is TGTGCCAGCAGCCTGGGACAGGCTCGAGATACGCAGTATTTT. Its translation is CASSLGQARDTQYF.

This clonotype was counted only a few times. V and J are TRBV24-1 and TRBJ2-3; D remains ambiguous. Germline V gene sequence: CDR1 KGHDR, CDR2 SFDVKD. V lost 4 bases and J lost 0, with 4 bases in between. CDR3 size: 13 residues. The CDR3 DNA follows: TGTGCCACCAGTGACACCAGCACAGATACGCAGTATTTT. Translating gives CATSDTSTDTQYF.

In its sample, this clonotype was seen many times. The chain recombines TRBV4-2 with TRBJ2-3; D is uncertain. V shed 0 bases and J shed 3 bases, with 7 bases lying between them. The CDR3 loop spans 14 amino acids. Germline lookup yields CDR1 LGHNA and CDR2 YNFKEQ. The CDR3 region has the DNA TGTGCCAGCAGCCAAGATACCGGAACAGATACGCAGTATTTT. It is translated as CASSQDTGTDTQYF.

The rearrangement joins TRBV7-9 to TRBJ1-1, with 7 bases that match TRBD1. Losses at the gene ends were 5 bases for V and 3 bases for J; bases not matched to a gene: 15. This CDR3 contains 17 residues. Germline CDR1 reads SEHNR; CDR2 reads FQNEAQ (reference sequence). Written as DNA, the CDR3 is TGTGCCAGCAGCCCCTTGGGGAGGGGGCTGCCAGACACTGAAGCTTTCTTT. Translation: CASSPLGRGLPDTEAFF.

Only a few counts were recorded for this clonotype. J is TRBJ2-3 and V is TRBV4-2; the D is unclear. From germline, CDR1 is LGHNA and CDR2 YNFKEQ. Trimming took off 0 bases at V and 0 bases at J, with 10 bases between the two ends. This CDR3 is 16 amino acids long. CDR3 coding DNA: TGTGCCAGCAGCCAAGAGGGAATAACAAGCACAGATACGCAGTATTTT. Translating it yields CASSQEGITSTDTQYF.

The chain carries TRBV4-3 and TRBJ2-3; 8 positions match TRBD2. The CDR3 sequence is 17 residues long. V was clipped by 0 bases and J by 2 bases; unmatched bases: 7. Germline-derived CDR1 and CDR2 are LGHNA and YSLEER. CDR3 sequence reads: CASSQELAGYNTDTQYF. The CDR3 nucleotides are TGCGCCAGCAGCCAAGAGTTAGCGGGGTACAACACAGATACGCAGTATTTT.

The rearrangement joins TRBV20-1 to TRBJ1-4, with a weak D call TRBD1 (5 bases). V lost 0 bases and J lost 14, with 19 bases in between. CDR3 size: 14 residues. Germline V gene data show CDR1 as DFQATT and CDR2 as SNEGSKA (reference sequence). The CDR3 nucleotides read TGCAGTGCTAGAGATTGGGCAGGGACCCTAGGGCTGTTTTTT. Residues: CSARDWAGTLGLFF.

This chain connects TRBV2 to TRBJ1-3, with a possible D match to TRBD1 (5 bases). The CDR3 spans 15 residues. Germline CDR1 SNHLY, CDR2 FYNNEI. The V gene lost 8 bases and the J gene lost 0 bases, with 14 bases spanning the gap. The CDR3 nucleotides are TGTGCCAGCGGCTATCAGGGTTTCTCTGGAAACACCATATATTTT. This translates into CASGYQGFSGNTIYF.

The chain carries TRBV12-3 or TRBV12-4 and TRBJ2-6; D unresolved. The germline V and J ends were trimmed by 6 bases and 6 bases, with 9 bases remaining between them. The CDR3 loop spans 13 amino acids. The CDR3 loop reads CASRGNEANVLTF. In nucleotides, the CDR3 is TGTGCCAGCAGGGGGAACGAGGCCAACGTCCTGACTTTC.

This clonotype was observed a handful of times. This sequence joins TRBV7-2 and TRBJ2-7, with D uncertain. The germline V gene encodes CDR1 SGHTA and CDR2 FQGNSA. V lost 5 bases and J lost 2, with 10 bases in between. CDR3 size: 13 residues. The CDR3 nucleotides are TGTGCCAGCAGCCCAAGGACCCCCTACGAGCAGTACTTC. This translates into CASSPRTPYEQYF. The whole variable domain, filled in from reference TRBV7-2 and TRBJ2-7, reads GAGVSQSPSNKVTEKGKDVELRCDPISGHTALYWYRQSLGQGLEFLIYFQGNSAPDKSGLPSDRFSAERTGGSVSTLTIQRTQQEDSAVYLCASSPRTPYEQYFGPGTRLTVT.

This clonotype appeared many times. The V and J genes are TRBV6-5 and TRBJ1-2; 10 bases are a match to TRBD1. The CDR3 runs 14 residues. Per the germline V gene, CDR1 is MNHEY and CDR2 is SVGAGI. Germline trimming cut 8 bases from V and 4 bases from J; bases unmatched to any gene: 7. CDR3 sequence reads: CASCWDRGSYGYTF. CDR3 DNA: TGTGCCAGCTGTTGGGACAGGGGTAGCTATGGCTACACCTTC.

This clonotype has a handful of counts. The rearrangement joins TRBV30 to TRBJ2-2, with TRBD1 matching over 9 bases. The CDR3 spans 16 residues. J was trimmed by 3 bases and V by 3 bases; bases with no gene match: 8. Germline-derived CDR1 and CDR2 are GTSNPN and SVGIG (reference sequence). CDR3 sequence: CAWSQRTGEDTGELFF. The CDR3 nucleotides read TGTGCCTGGAGCCAAAGGACAGGGGAAGACACCGGGGAGCTGTTTTTT.

This clonotype showed up many times. The chain couples TRBV20-1 to TRBJ2-3, with a tentative D call TRBD1 (6 bases). Germline values: CDR1 DFQATT, CDR2 SNEGSKA (reference sequence). V was clipped by 5 bases and J by 0 bases, with 15 bases between them. The length of the CDR3 is 15 residues. CDR3 amino acids: CSAGLGQSSTDTQYF. The CDR3 DNA reads TGCAGTGCTGGCCTAGGACAGTCTAGCACAGATACGCAGTATTTT.

The chain employs TRBV30 and TRBJ1-4, with a possible D match to TRBD1 (5 bases). The CDR3 sequence is 14 residues long. Germline CDR1 GTSNPN, CDR2 SVGIG (reference sequence). The V and J ends lost 3 bases and 4 bases respectively, with 12 bases between them. The CDR3 DNA is TGTGCCTGGAGAACGAGAGGGGATAATGAAAAACTGTTTTTT. Protein sequence: CAWRTRGDNEKLFF.

This clonotype was recorded many times. The chain's CDR3 is CASSPLKSTTPNTEAFF. CDR3 DNA: TGTGCCAGCTCACCATTGAAAAGCACGACACCGAACACTGAAGCTTTCTTT. The rearrangement links TRBV18 to TRBJ1-1; D gene uncertain. The CDR3 totals 17 residues. V was pared by 2 bases and J by 1 base, with 17 bases between. Germline V lookup: CDR1 KGHSH, CDR2 LQKENI.

This clonotype was detected a few times. This rearrangement joins TRBV24-1 to TRBJ1-2, with D possibly TRBD1 on 6 matching bases. The V gene lost 3 bases and the J gene lost 6 bases, with 13 bases spanning the gap. Per germline, CDR1 KGHDR and CDR2 SFDVKD. The CDR3 sequence is 14 residues long. The DNA for the CDR3 is TGTGCCACCAGTGATCCACAGGGTGGCCATGGCTACACCTTC. It codes for CATSDPQGGHGYTF.

This clonotype was detected a few times. As DNA, the CDR3 is TGCGCCAGCAGCTTGCCAGGGGGCACAGATACGCAGTATTTT. Encoded protein: CASSLPGGTDTQYF. The chain recombines TRBV5-1 with TRBJ2-3, with D perhaps matching TRBD1 (6 bases). V was shortened by 1 base and J by 1 base, with 7 bases between the two germline ends. CDR1 SGHRS and CDR2 YFSETQ come from the germline V gene. CDR3 length: 14 amino acids.